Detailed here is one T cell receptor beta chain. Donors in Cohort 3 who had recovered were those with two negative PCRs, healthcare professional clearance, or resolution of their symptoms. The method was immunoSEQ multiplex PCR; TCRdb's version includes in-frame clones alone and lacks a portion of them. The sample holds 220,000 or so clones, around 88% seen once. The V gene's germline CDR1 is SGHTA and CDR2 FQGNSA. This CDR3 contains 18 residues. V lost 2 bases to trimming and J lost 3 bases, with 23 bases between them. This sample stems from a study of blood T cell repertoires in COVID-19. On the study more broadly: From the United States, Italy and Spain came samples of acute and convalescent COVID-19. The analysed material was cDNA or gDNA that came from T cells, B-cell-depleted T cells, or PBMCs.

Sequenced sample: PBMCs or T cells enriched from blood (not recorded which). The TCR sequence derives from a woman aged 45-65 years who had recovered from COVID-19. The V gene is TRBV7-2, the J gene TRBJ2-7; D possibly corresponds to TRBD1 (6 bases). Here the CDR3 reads CASSLYPPTGWSVYEQYF. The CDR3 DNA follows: TGTGCCAGCAGCTTATACCCCCCAACAGGGTGGAGCGTCTACGAGCAGTACTTC.